The 17 T cell receptor beta chains below come from one sample, sequenced in a study of tumor and adjacent non-tumor tissue in lung cancer. No cell sorting was done before RNA was extracted from the tissue. The normal lung tissue was taken more than 3 cm from the tumor edge. The library came from three nested PCR rounds adapted from ARM-PCR protocols. Via MiXCR, TCRdb re-called the multiplex PCR reads, giving one row per CDR3 protein. The repertoire includes some 100,000 distinct CDR3 sequences, 60% to 80% of them detected once, and around 20% sits in the top ten. What was sequenced was distant non-tumor lung tissue. Receptors originate from a man aged 55 to 70 with non-small cell lung cancer.

The chain uses TRBV6-2 or TRBV6-3 and TRBJ2-1, with TRBD2 matching 7 bases. The CDR3 totals 17 residues. The J segment lost 4 bases and the V segment lost 0 bases, leaving 9 bases of the junction unmatched. Per the germline V gene, CDR1 is MNHEY and CDR2 is SVGEGT. In DNA, the CDR3 is TGTGCCAGCAGTTACTCGCCTCACAGCGGGGTATACAATGAGCAGTTCTTC. Its translation is CASSYSPHSGVYNEQFF.

A remark on this clonotype: Being one base from a much bigger clone, this may be a read error. V is TRBV6-2 or TRBV6-3 and J is TRBJ2-1; D might be TRBD1 or TRBD2, each matching 6 bases. Trimming removed 8 bases from V and 4 bases from J, with 12 bases in between. The CDR3 is 13 residues long. The germline V gene encodes CDR1 MNHEY and CDR2 SVGEGT. For the CDR3, the DNA is TGTGCCAGCGGGGGGCTGGAGTACAATGAGCAGTTCTTC. Encoded protein: CASGGLEYNEQFF.

As regards this clonotype: A read error may account for a junction end that differs from germline. This rearrangement joins TRBV12-3 or TRBV12-4 to TRBJ2-7; tentatively, D is TRBD2 (6 bases). The CDR3 contains 13 residues. The CDR3 nucleotides are TGTGCCGGCAGCCCGGGAGAGAGGATTGAGCAGTACTTC. It codes for CAGSPGERIEQYF.

As to this clonotype: No conserved phenylalanine or tryptophan is present at the end of the CDR3, so a read error is the likely explanation. This rearrangement joins TRBV6-2 or TRBV6-3 to TRBJ2-6; no definite D call. The V end was cut by 7 bases, the J end by 0 bases, with 13 bases between. CDR3 length: 16 residues. Germline assignment: CDR1 MNHEY and CDR2 SVGEGT. The CDR3 DNA reads TGTGCCAGCAATTCGGACCTTAGCTCTGGGGCCAACGTCCTGACTTCC. Its translation: CASNSDLSSGANVLTS.

With regard to this clonotype: This clone may be a read error of a much larger clone one base away. The chain combines TRBV28 with TRBJ2-2; 7 bases map to TRBD1. The CDR3 runs 16 residues. V shed 6 bases, J shed 7 bases, and the junction held 14 bases outside the gene matches. Germline assignment: CDR1 MDHEN and CDR2 SYDVKM. The chain's CDR3 is CASSLGRGSLIGELFF. Written as DNA, the CDR3 is TGTGCCAGCAGCTTGGGCAGGGGGTCCCTCATCGGGGAGCTGTTTTTT.

About this clonotype: A read error may produce the germline difference seen at one junction end. The CDR3, as DNA: TGTGCCAGCAGTTTTACCCTAGGGGGAAACACTGAAGGTTTCTTT. As protein: CASSFTLGGNTEGFF. The chain uses TRBV6-6 and TRBJ1-1; D is perhaps TRBD1 (6 bases). This CDR3 spans 15 amino acids. Germline V gene data show CDR1 as MNHNY and CDR2 as SVGAGI (reference sequence).

A word on this clonotype: It may be a read error: a sequence one base away is much more abundant. The chain combines TRBV29-1 with TRBJ2-7; 8 bases align to TRBD1. V trimming: 4 bases; J trimming: 5 bases; junction bases outside the gene matches: 10. Germline V gene data show CDR1 as SQVTM and CDR2 as ANQGSEA. CDR3 length equals 14 residues. CDR3 region: CSVGPGQAVNEQYF. CDR3 coding DNA: TGCAGCGTTGGTCCGGGACAGGCGGTGAACGAGCAGTACTTC.

Turning to this clonotype: One junction end does not reproduce the germline sequence, and a read error may be involved. The chain joins TRBV20-1 to TRBJ2-5, with D unresolved. Germline V gene sequence: CDR1 DFQATT, CDR2 SNEGSKA (reference sequence). The CDR3 is made up of 11 amino acids. The DNA for the CDR3 is TGCAATGCTAGAGTCCAAGAGGCCCAGTACTTC. Its translation: CNARVQEAQYF.

As to this clonotype: The junction does not match germline at one end; this may be a read error. V is TRBV12-3 or TRBV12-4 and J is TRBJ2-5; no clear D gene. The CDR3 has 14 residues. The CDR3, as DNA: TGTGCCGGCAGTCCGCTGGATCGCATGGTGACCCAGTACTTC. This sequence encodes CAGSPLDRMVTQYF.

This clonotype has ten or more counts. The rearrangement joins TRBV29-1 to TRBJ2-7; D is uncertain. V lost 7 bases, J lost 4 bases, and 14 bases lay in between. The CDR3 spans 12 residues. CDR1 and CDR2 from the germline V gene are SQVTM and ANQGSEA. This chain's CDR3 is CSAGKSKYEQYF. CDR3 coding DNA: TGCAGCGCGGGCAAATCAAAGTACGAGCAGTACTTC.

This sequence joins TRBV10-3 and TRBJ2-3, with D unclear. This CDR3 is 14 amino acids long. CDR1 ENHRY and CDR2 SYGVKD come from the germline V gene. V lost 3 bases and J 1 base, leaving 8 bases between the germline ends. CDR3 protein: CAISDQRGTDTQYF. For the CDR3, the DNA is TGTGCCATCAGTGACCAGCGAGGCACAGATACGCAGTATTTT.

This clonotype has more than one count but fewer than ten. V usage is TRBV20-1 and J usage is TRBJ2-2; 8 bases fit TRBD1. There are 20 residues in the CDR3. Trimming removed 0 bases from V and 0 bases from J; junction bases left unmatched: 15. CDR1 DFQATT and CDR2 SNEGSKA come from the germline V gene (reference sequence). The CDR3 sequence: CSARDRSIPQGETNTGELFF. The CDR3 DNA reads as TGCAGTGCTAGAGATCGATCCATTCCACAGGGGGAAACGAACACCGGGGAGCTGTTTTTT.

As for this clonotype: This clone may be a read error of a much larger clone one base away. V is TRBV21-1 and J is TRBJ1-2; the D call of TRBD1 is as the table states it, not checked on the DNA. TRBV21-1 is a pseudogene segment. The CDR3 runs 15 residues. The DNA for the CDR3 is TGTGCCAGCAGCAAACGGGACAAGGGAAGTAGCGGCTACACCTTC. This sequence encodes CASSKRDKGSSGYTF.

Notes on this clonotype: An end of the junction does not agree with germline; a read error may underlie this. The chain employs TRBV4-1 and TRBJ1-5; D may be TRBD1 (5 bases). The CDR3 totals 15 residues. Germline V lookup: CDR1 MGHRA, CDR2 YSYEKL. The CDR3 protein is CASSQGESRNQPQHF. In nucleotides, the CDR3 is TGTGCCAGCAGCCAAGGGGAGTCCCGGAATCAGCCCCAGCATTTT.

Only a few counts were recorded for this clonotype. The genes are TRBV11-2 and TRBJ2-3; possibly TRBD1 for D (6 bases). CDR1 is SGHAT, CDR2 FQNNGV, per germline. The CDR3 is made up of 16 amino acids. Trimming removed 5 bases from V and 14 bases from J, with 29 bases in between. CDR3 in DNA: TGTGCCAGCAGCGCCCACGGCCGCAGGGGTGCAGATACACGGTATTTT. Residues: CASSAHGRRGADTRYF.

Concerning this clonotype: Given the absence of the conserved phenylalanine or tryptophan at the CDR3 end, a read error is likely. The chain has TRBV6-5 and TRBJ1-5; no clear D gene. Germline V gene data show CDR1 as MNHEY and CDR2 as SVGAGI. V lost 6 bases, J lost 1 base, and 16 bases lay in between. The CDR3 loop spans 16 amino acids. CDR3 sequence (DNA): TGTGCCAGCAGGGATAGGTACCTTAGGAGCAATCAGCCCCAGCATTCT. Protein product: CASRDRYLRSNQPQHS.

This clonotype was seen more than once but under ten times. One junction end disagrees with the germline gene, perhaps due to a read error. CDR3 nucleotide sequence: TGCGGCGTTGAAGGCCAGGACAGATTTGAAGCTTTCTTT. It codes for CGVEGQDRFEAFF. The chain recombines TRBV29-1 with TRBJ1-1; TRBD1 might be the D (6 bases). CDR1 and CDR2 from the germline V gene are SQVTM and ANQGSEA. The CDR3 is made up of 13 amino acids. Together with reference TRBV29-1 and TRBJ1-1, the CDR3 gives the full variable domain: SAVISQKPSRDICQRGTSLTIQCQVDSQVTMMFWYRQQPGQSLTLIATANQGSEATYESGFVIDKFPISRPNLTFSTLTVSNMSPEDSSIYLCGVEGQDRFEAFFGQGTRLTVV.